Sequencing of this T cell receptor beta chain was carried out in a study of blood T cell repertoires in COVID-19. Study overall: Samples came from the United States, Italy and Spain, spanning acute and convalescent COVID-19.

In the source study's methods: By means of reference gene primer amplification, nucleated cell counts were estimated. Repertoires were generated with immunoSEQ multiplex PCR, while TCRdb's copy carries only in-frame clones and drops some. The DNA gave D and trimming, while V, J and clone size come from that table. The table shows about 140,000 clones, with around 88% occurring only once. The TCR was taken from a woman aged 55-69 years with acute or convalescent COVID-19. Input material: peripheral blood.

CDR3 sequence: CASSPQAGRETQYF. The CDR3 nucleotides read TGTGCCAGCTCACCACAGGCAGGCAGAGAGACCCAGTACTTC. The chain combines TRBV18 with TRBJ2-5; D gene uncertain. This CDR3 region has 14 residues. Germline V gene sequence: CDR1 KGHSH, CDR2 LQKENI. Trimming removed 1 base from V and 4 bases from J, with 10 bases in between.